The present T cell receptor (beta chain) was sequenced within a study of cytomegalovirus exposure and HLA in healthy donors. Study findings and constraints: For TCR beta chains, V- and J-gene trimming was later linked to a missense DCLRE1C variant. Several of the most significant clusters appeared linked to common viral pathogens, based on a later analysis. Highly shared variants forming one cluster were likely a sequencing artifact.

Whereas donors were nominally healthy upon sampling, unrecorded immune exposures were probable. Primers for the PCR totalled 60 Vbeta and 13 Jbeta. Data came from immunoSEQ multiplex PCR; TCRdb stores just in-frame clones and leaves some out. The sample shows about 140,000 clones, approximately 80% of them seen only once. The CDR3 runs to 16 residues. Trimming took 3 bases from V and 0 from J, leaving 11 bases between them. The germline CDR1 and CDR2 sequences are LNHDA and SQIVND (reference sequence). For this clone: Its antigen is not known.

The sequencing sample was made of PBMCs. The chain combines TRBV19 with TRBJ2-2, with D possibly being TRBD1 (6 bases). This clonotype originated in a male donor in good health and CMV-seronegative. This CDR3 reads CASSIWTVANTGELFF. The CDR3 nucleotides are TGTGCCAGTAGTATTTGGACAGTCGCGAACACCGGGGAGCTGTTTTTT.